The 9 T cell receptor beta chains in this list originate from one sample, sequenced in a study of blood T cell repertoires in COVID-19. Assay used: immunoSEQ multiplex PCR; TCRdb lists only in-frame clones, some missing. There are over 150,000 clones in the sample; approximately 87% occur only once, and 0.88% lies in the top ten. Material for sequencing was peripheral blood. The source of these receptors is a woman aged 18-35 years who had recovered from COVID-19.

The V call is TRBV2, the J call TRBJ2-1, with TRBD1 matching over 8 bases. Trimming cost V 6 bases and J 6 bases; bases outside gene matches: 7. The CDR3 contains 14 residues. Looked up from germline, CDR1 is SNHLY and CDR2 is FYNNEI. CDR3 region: CASRKDRAGNEQFF. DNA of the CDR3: TGTGCCAGCAGAAAGGACAGGGCTGGCAATGAGCAGTTCTTC.

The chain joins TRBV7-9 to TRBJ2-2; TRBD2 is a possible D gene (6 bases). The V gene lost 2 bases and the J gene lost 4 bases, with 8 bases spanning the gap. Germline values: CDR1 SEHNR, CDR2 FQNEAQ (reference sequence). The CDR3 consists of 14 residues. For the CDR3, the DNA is TGTGCCAGCAGCTTACGGGGAGGCACCGGGGAGCTGTTTTTT. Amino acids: CASSLRGGTGELFF.

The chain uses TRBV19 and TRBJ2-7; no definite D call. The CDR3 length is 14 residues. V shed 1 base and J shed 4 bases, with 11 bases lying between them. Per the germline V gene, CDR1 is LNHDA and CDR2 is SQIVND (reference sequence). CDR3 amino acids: CASSIVAGFYEQYF. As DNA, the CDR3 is TGTGCCAGTAGTATAGTCGCCGGTTTTTACGAGCAGTACTTC.

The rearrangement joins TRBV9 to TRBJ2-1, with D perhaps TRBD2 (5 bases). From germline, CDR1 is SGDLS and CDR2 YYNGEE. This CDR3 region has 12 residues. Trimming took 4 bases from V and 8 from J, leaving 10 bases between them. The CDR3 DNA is TGTGCCAGCAGCCCACCGGGGTATGAGCAGTTCTTC. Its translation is CASSPPGYEQFF.

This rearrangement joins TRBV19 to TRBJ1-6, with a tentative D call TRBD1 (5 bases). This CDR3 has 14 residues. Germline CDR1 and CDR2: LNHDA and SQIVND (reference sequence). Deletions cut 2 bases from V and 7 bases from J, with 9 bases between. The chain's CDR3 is CASSIIDSNSPLHF. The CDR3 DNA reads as TGTGCCAGTAGTATAATTGACAGCAATTCACCCCTCCACTTT. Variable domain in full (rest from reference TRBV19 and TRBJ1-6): DGGITQSPKYLFRKEGQNVTLSCEQNLNHDAMYWYRQDPGQGLRLIYYSQIVNDFQKGDIAEGYSVSREKKESFPLTVTSAQKNPTAFYLCASSIIDSNSPLHFGNGTRLTVT.

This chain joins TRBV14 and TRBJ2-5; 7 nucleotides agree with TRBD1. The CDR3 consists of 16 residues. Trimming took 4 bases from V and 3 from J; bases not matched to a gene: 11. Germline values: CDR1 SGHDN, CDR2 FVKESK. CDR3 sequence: CASSPYRGPAEETQYF. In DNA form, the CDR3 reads TGTGCCAGCAGCCCCTACAGGGGACCCGCGGAAGAGACCCAGTACTTC. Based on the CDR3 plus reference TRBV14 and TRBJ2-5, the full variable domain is EAGVTQFPSHSVIEKGQTVTLRCDPISGHDNLYWYRRVMGKEIKFLLHFVKESKQDESGMPNNRFLAERTGGTYSTLKVQPAELEDSGVYFCASSPYRGPAEETQYFGPGTRLLVL.

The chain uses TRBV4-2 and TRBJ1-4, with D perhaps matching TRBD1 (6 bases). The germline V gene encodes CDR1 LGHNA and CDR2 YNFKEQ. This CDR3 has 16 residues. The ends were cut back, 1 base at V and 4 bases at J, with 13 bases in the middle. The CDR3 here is CASSQVGGQGNEKLFF. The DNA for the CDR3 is TGTGCCAGCAGCCAAGTCGGGGGGCAGGGTAATGAAAAACTGTTTTTT.

In DNA form, the CDR3 reads TGTGCCAGCAGCTTTTACGGGGATCCCCTCCAAGAGACCCAGTACTTC. Residues: CASSFYGDPLQETQYF. The V and J genes are TRBV7-2 and TRBJ2-5; perhaps TRBD2 as D (5 bases). There are 16 residues in the CDR3. With 3 bases removed from V and 1 base from J, the gap between germline ends came to 15 bases. The germline CDR1 and CDR2 sequences are SGHTA and FQGNSA.

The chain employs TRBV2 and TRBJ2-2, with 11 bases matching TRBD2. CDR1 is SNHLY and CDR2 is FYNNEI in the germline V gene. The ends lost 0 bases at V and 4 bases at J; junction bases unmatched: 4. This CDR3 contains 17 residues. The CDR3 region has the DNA TGTGCCAGCAGTGAAGCGTGGCTAGCGGGAGGCACCGGGGAGCTGTTTTTT. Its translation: CASSEAWLAGGTGELFF.